Below, 18 T cell receptor beta chains from the same sample are listed, as sequenced in a study of CD8 T cells in Susac syndrome. With random hexamers, reverse transcription was performed on roughly 0.5 to 1 ug of RNA. One entry per CDR3 protein, called by TCRdb with MiXCR from the immunoSEQ multiplex PCR reads. The sample lists under 85,000 distinct CDR3 sequences; approximately 94% were seen once. Sequenced: CD8+ T cells from PBMCs. The source of these receptors is a human donor with multiple sclerosis.

CDR3 sequence (DNA): TGTGCCAGGGGACGGGAAGGACCCGGGGAGCTGTTTTTT. Amino acids: CARGREGPGELFF. The chain joins TRBV27 to TRBJ2-2, with D perhaps matching TRBD1 or TRBD2 (5 bases each). CDR1 is MNHEY and CDR2 is SMNVEV in the germline V gene (reference sequence). V dropped 9 bases and J dropped 6 bases, with 14 bases sitting between them. This CDR3 has 13 residues.

This rearrangement joins TRBV2 to TRBJ1-5; unclear D gene. Germline lookup yields CDR1 SNHLY and CDR2 FYNNEI. Trimming stripped 4 bases from V and 4 bases from J, with 14 bases between. The CDR3 extends over 15 amino acids. The CDR3 DNA is TGTGCCAGCAGTGTTCCTTGGGCTTCGAATCAGCCCCAGCATTTT. This codes for CASSVPWASNQPQHF.

The CDR3 DNA reads as TGCAGTGCTGGCGGGACAGGGGAAACCTACGAGCAGTACTTC. Protein: CSAGGTGETYEQYF. The chain couples TRBV20-1 to TRBJ2-7; TRBD1 agrees at 10 bases. Germline lookup yields CDR1 DFQATT and CDR2 SNEGSKA (reference sequence). CDR3 length: 14 residues. The J segment lost 2 bases and the V segment lost 5 bases, leaving 6 bases of the junction unmatched.

This chain connects TRBV12-3 or TRBV12-4 to TRBJ1-5, with D perhaps TRBD1 (6 bases). V was cut by 4 bases and J by 0 bases, with 10 bases left in between. CDR3 length: 15 residues. The CDR3 DNA follows: TGTGCCAGCAGTTCAGGGGATTATAGCAATCAGCCCCAGCATTTT. Translating gives CASSSGDYSNQPQHF.

This chain links TRBV29-1 with TRBJ1-1; 7 bases line up with TRBD1. CDR1 and CDR2 from the germline V gene are SQVTM and ANQGSEA. This CDR3 is 11 amino acids long. Trimming took 6 bases from V and 7 from J; bases not matched to a gene: 5. In DNA, the CDR3 is TGCAGCGTCGGAACAGGGGATGAAGCTTTCTTT. Translation: CSVGTGDEAFF. The full variable domain, with the rest looked up from reference TRBV29-1 and TRBJ1-1, is SAVISQKPSRDICQRGTSLTIQCQVDSQVTMMFWYRQQPGQSLTLIATANQGSEATYESGFVIDKFPISRPNLTFSTLTVSNMSPEDSSIYLCSVGTGDEAFFGQGTRLTVV.

CDR3 residues: CASSLETGHEQFF. CDR3 nucleotides: TGTGCCAGCAGCTTAGAGACAGGGCATGAGCAGTTCTTC. The chain carries TRBV7-9 and TRBJ2-1, with 7 bases aligning to TRBD1. CDR1 and CDR2 (germline): SEHNR, FQNEAQ (reference sequence). V was pared by 1 base and J by 8 bases, with 2 bases of the junction left unmatched. CDR3 size: 13 residues. Looking up the rest from reference TRBV7-9 and TRBJ2-1 gives the full variable domain: DTGVSQNPRHKITKRGQNVTFRCDPISEHNRLYWYRQTLGQGPEFLTYFQNEAQLEKSRLLSDRFSAERPKGSFSTLEIQRTEQGDSAMYLCASSLETGHEQFFGPGTRLTVL.

The chain couples TRBV7-8 to TRBJ1-5, with TRBD1 matching 9 bases. Per the germline V gene, CDR1 is SGHVS and CDR2 is FQNEAQ. Germline trimming cut 5 bases from V and 6 bases from J; bases unmatched to any gene: 8. The CDR3 consists of 15 residues. In DNA, the CDR3 is TGTGCCAGCAGCCTGGACAGGGGAGATACTCAGCCCCAGCATTTT. Translated: CASSLDRGDTQPQHF.

J is TRBJ2-7 and V is TRBV2, with D perhaps TRBD2 (6 bases). V gave up 7 bases and J gave up 2 bases, with 9 bases separating them. CDR1 and CDR2 (germline): SNHLY, FYNNEI. This CDR3 has 12 amino acids. CDR3 bases: TGTGCCAGCACCGGAGGGGCCTACGAGCAGTACTTC. Translated, it gives CASTGGAYEQYF.

The V gene is TRBV3-1, the J gene TRBJ2-3; 15 positions agree with TRBD2. This CDR3 is built from 18 residues. Germline-derived CDR1 and CDR2 are LGHDT and YNNKEL (reference sequence). V dropped 4 bases and J dropped 0; count of bases not matched to a gene: 5. CDR3 protein: CASSPGTSGGTSTDTQYF. In nucleotides, the CDR3 is TGTGCCAGCAGCCCGGGGACTAGCGGGGGGACTAGCACAGATACGCAGTATTTT.

J is TRBJ1-1 and V is TRBV30; 7 bases line up with TRBD1. This CDR3 is built from 12 residues. CDR1 is GTSNPN and CDR2 is SVGIG in the germline V gene (reference sequence). The V and J ends lost 5 bases and 6 bases, in that order; junction bases with no gene match: 6. The CDR3, as DNA: TGTGCCTGGGGACCCCAGGGGGCTGAAGCTTTCTTT. Translating gives CAWGPQGAEAFF. Supplemented by reference TRBV30 and TRBJ1-1, the full variable domain reads SQTIHQWPATLVQPVGSPLSLECTVEGTSNPNLYWYRQAAGRGLQLLFYSVGIGQISSEVPQNLSASRPQDRQFILSSKKLLLSDSGFYLCAWGPQGAEAFFGQGTRLTVV.

The chain is built from TRBV24-1 and TRBJ2-1, with D perhaps TRBD2 (6 bases). The CDR3 covers 16 residues. V lost 3 bases and J lost 6, with 17 bases in between. Germline lookup yields CDR1 KGHDR and CDR2 SFDVKD. The CDR3 loop reads CATSDIKRVGGNEQFF. The CDR3 DNA sequence: TGTGCCACCAGTGATATAAAGCGGGTAGGAGGCAATGAGCAGTTCTTC.

The chain is built from TRBV6-5 and TRBJ2-3; tentatively, D is TRBD1 or TRBD2 (5 bases each). Trimming pared 6 bases from V and 2 bases from J, leaving 12 bases between. In germline, CDR1 is MNHEY, CDR2 SVGAGI. CDR3 length equals 14 residues. The CDR3, as DNA: TGTGCCAGCAGCTTGGGACCTACCACAGATACGCAGTATTTT. It yields the protein CASSLGPTTDTQYF.

The chain is built from TRBV20-1 and TRBJ1-3; D is uncertain. The V end was cut by 1 base, the J end by 4 bases, with 8 bases between. This CDR3 region has 13 residues. CDR1 DFQATT and CDR2 SNEGSKA come from the germline V gene (reference sequence). The CDR3 reads CSARAPVGNTIYF. CDR3 nucleotide sequence: TGCAGTGCTAGAGCGCCCGTCGGAAACACCATATATTTT.

The CDR3 coding sequence is TGTGCCTGGAAGGATGGGACAGGGTTTTCACCCCTCCACTTT. Residues: CAWKDGTGFSPLHF. The V and J genes are TRBV30 and TRBJ1-6; 9 positions agree with TRBD1. The CDR3 has 14 residues. CDR1 is GTSNPN and CDR2 is SVGIG in the germline V gene (reference sequence). After removal of 4 bases from V and 9 bases from J, the junction contained 7 bases not matched to a gene. Full variable domain (remainder filled in from reference TRBV30 and TRBJ1-6): SQTIHQWPATLVQPVGSPLSLECTVEGTSNPNLYWYRQAAGRGLQLLFYSVGIGQISSEVPQNLSASRPQDRQFILSSKKLLLSDSGFYLCAWKDGTGFSPLHFGNGTRLTVT.

The chain combines TRBV7-3 with TRBJ2-2; tentative D call: TRBD2 (6 bases). CDR1 is SGHTA, CDR2 FQGTGA, per germline. The CDR3 is made up of 15 amino acids. V lost 5 bases and J lost 5, with 15 bases in between. CDR3 sequence: CASSLEPGGTGELFF. The CDR3 coding sequence is TGTGCCAGCAGCCTCGAACCTGGAGGGACCGGGGAGCTGTTTTTT.

The genes are TRBV28 and TRBJ2-5; 7 bases fit TRBD1. CDR1 and CDR2 (germline): MDHEN, SYDVKM. The V and J ends lost 4 bases and 6 bases, in that order; junction bases with no gene match: 8. The length of the CDR3 is 14 residues. CDR3 nucleotides: TGTGCCAGCAGTTACCAGACAGGGCTGCAGACCCAGTACTTC. Protein product: CASSYQTGLQTQYF.

The V and J genes are TRBV7-9 and TRBJ1-2; D is unresolved. Germline values: CDR1 SEHNR, CDR2 FQNEAQ (reference sequence). The length of the CDR3 is 13 residues. Trimming shortened V by 1 base and J by 4 bases, and 7 bases separated the two germline ends. DNA of the CDR3: TGTGCCAGCAGCTTAGACGGTGCCTATGGCTACACCTTC. Protein: CASSLDGAYGYTF.

The chain links TRBV15 to TRBJ2-1, with 11 bases matching TRBD2. The trim removed 4 bases at V and 7 bases at J, leaving 9 bases unmatched. The CDR3 consists of 16 residues. Germline V lookup: CDR1 LNHNV, CDR2 YYDKDF (reference sequence). This CDR3 is CATSKGTSGAGNEQFF. DNA for the CDR3: TGTGCCACCAGCAAGGGGACTAGCGGAGCGGGAAATGAGCAGTTCTTC.